Sequencing of this T cell receptor delta chain was carried out in a study of Vδ1+ human thymocytes. Study results and limitations: Thymic TRG and TRD repertoires appeared highly polyclonal, with Gaussian CDR3 length distributions. Despite high sort purity, about 20% of thymic T cell receptor delta sequences were Vdelta2.

Sequences come from RNA converted to cDNA by reverse transcription. Multiplex PCR used pooled V-gene forward primers and a constant-region reverse primer to amplify CDR3s. TCRdb redid clone calling on the multiplex PCR reads using CATT. The sample has about 20,000 delta-chain clones; 7% to 8.5% are singletons. Points on this clone: Its matching antigen is unknown.

After alphabeta T cell depletion, CD3+ Vdelta1+ Vdelta2- thymocytes were sorted. This CDR3 contains 15 residues. V shed 4 bases and J shed 0 bases, with 12 bases lying between them. The germline gives CDR1 TSWWSYY, CDR2 QGS. The origin of this receptor is a child younger than two who had congenital heart surgery. The sequencing sample was made of Vdelta1+ gamma-delta thymocytes from the thymus. The subset here: FACS-sorted CD3+ TCRalphabeta- TCRVdelta1+ TCRVdelta2- thymocytes. The chain employs TRDV1 and TRDJ1; tentatively, D is TRDD2 (5 bases). TCRdb records no J gene; here it was assigned by comparing the DNA to germline. The CDR3 here is CALGGFPPNTDKLIF. CDR3 DNA: TGTGCTCTTGGGGGATTTCCTCCCAACACCGATAAACTCATCTTT.